A selection of T cell receptor beta chains follows, all from one sample in a study of blood T cell repertoires in COVID-19. Some clones are missing from TCRdb's copy, which holds only in-frame ones; the method was immunoSEQ multiplex PCR. Of almost 55,000 clones listed, about 85% are singletons. The sequencing input was peripheral blood. The receptors stem from a man aged 45 to 65 with acute or convalescent COVID-19. Both conserved end residues are part of each CDR3. Each record gives: CDR3 DNA, CDR3 protein, J gene, clone size, D gene, V gene. A D gene is named only where the DNA matches it firmly. Only part of the rows carry a size: once, few, many, or a class if the clone is expanded.

DNA: TGTGCCATACAGGGGCGGTCTAACTATGGCTACACCTTC
CDR3: CAIQGRSNYGYTF
J: TRBJ1-2
size: NA
D: TRBD1
V: TRBV24-1

DNA: TGTGCCAGCGCCACTCGGAGCTCCTACGAGCAGTACTTC
CDR3: CASATRSSYEQYF
J: TRBJ2-7
size: NA
D: NA
V: TRBV11-1

DNA: TGTGCCAGCAGCTCCGGACTAGCGGGGACTAACACAGATACGCAGTATTTT
CDR3: CASSSGLAGTNTDTQYF
J: TRBJ2-3
size: NA
D: TRBD2
V: TRBV11-2

DNA: TGTGCCAGCAGCAAAGGACAGGGGCGACTGAATGAGCAGTTCTTC
CDR3: CASSKGQGRLNEQFF
J: TRBJ2-1
size: NA
D: NA
V: TRBV21-1

DNA: TGTGCCTGGACCGGGACAGTGAATGAAAAACTGTTTTTT
CDR3: CAWTGTVNEKLFF
J: TRBJ1-4
size: NA
D: TRBD1
V: TRBV30

DNA: TGCGCCAGCAGCGAGGGTCCCGGGGAGCTGTTTTTT
CDR3: CASSEGPGELFF
J: TRBJ2-2
size: NA
D: NA
V: TRBV5-1

DNA: TGCAGCGTTGGCCCACCGGCTAGCGGGTTAGGCACCGGGGAGCTGTTTTTT
CDR3: CSVGPPASGLGTGELFF
J: TRBJ2-2
size: NA
D: TRBD2
V: TRBV29-1

DNA: TGTGCCAGCAGGTCCGGGACAGGGGGCTACAATGAGCAGTTCTTC
CDR3: CASRSGTGGYNEQFF
J: TRBJ2-1
size: NA
D: TRBD1
V: TRBV7-6

DNA: TGTGCCAGCAGTTATCCCCTAGCGGGAGAGGGCGGGGAGCTGTTTTTT
CDR3: CASSYPLAGEGGELFF
J: TRBJ2-2
size: NA
D: TRBD2
V: TRBV6-2/TRBV6-3

DNA: TGTGCCAGTAGTCCCACGCAGATTTTCGGAAACACCATATATTTT
CDR3: CASSPTQIFGNTIYF
J: TRBJ1-3
size: NA
D: NA
V: TRBV19

DNA: TGCGCCAGCAGCCAACCCTCTCGGGGGAGTCACGGGGAGCTGTTTTTT
CDR3: CASSQPSRGSHGELFF
J: TRBJ2-2
size: NA
D: NA
V: TRBV4-1

DNA: TGTGCCAGCAGCTTAGGCGGAGACGGAGGGAGATATGGCTACACCTTC
CDR3: CASSLGGDGGRYGYTF
J: TRBJ1-2
size: few
D: NA
V: TRBV7-9

DNA: TGTGCCAGCAGTGTTAATAGCGGGGCAGAGACCCAGTACTTC
CDR3: CASSVNSGAETQYF
J: TRBJ2-5
size: NA
D: TRBD2
V: TRBV6-4

DNA: TGTGCCACTCACCCGGGACTAGCGGTGGGCGAGCAGTACTTC
CDR3: CATHPGLAVGEQYF
J: TRBJ2-7
size: NA
D: TRBD2
V: TRBV6-5

DNA: TGTGCCAGCAGTTACGCCGCGCTCTCTGGAAACACCATATATTTT
CDR3: CASSYAALSGNTIYF
J: TRBJ1-3
size: NA
D: NA
V: TRBV6-2/TRBV6-3

DNA: TGTGCCAGCAGCTTTTTGGGGCTTAATTCACCCCTCCACTTT
CDR3: CASSFLGLNSPLHF
J: TRBJ1-6
size: NA
D: NA
V: TRBV7-9

DNA: TGCGCCAGCAGCTTTTCAGCGGGAGGGCCCGATGAGCAGTTCTTC
CDR3: CASSFSAGGPDEQFF
J: TRBJ2-1
size: NA
D: TRBD2
V: TRBV5-1

DNA: TGTGCCAGCAGCGAGGGCCTCAATGAGCAGTTCTTC
CDR3: CASSEGLNEQFF
J: TRBJ2-1
size: NA
D: NA
V: TRBV3-1/TRBV3-2

DNA: TGTGCCAGCAGTCGAAGCGGGGCCTCCTACGAGCAGTACTTC
CDR3: CASSRSGASYEQYF
J: TRBJ2-7
size: NA
D: TRBD2
V: TRBV6-5

DNA: TGCGCCAGCAGTCAATCGACCTACAGGGAAGGATACAATGAGCAGTTCTTC
CDR3: CASSQSTYREGYNEQFF
J: TRBJ2-1
size: NA
D: NA
V: TRBV23-1

DNA: TGTGCCAGCAGCCAAGATGGGACAGGTTGGAACACTGAAGCTTTCTTT
CDR3: CASSQDGTGWNTEAFF
J: TRBJ1-1
size: few
D: TRBD1
V: TRBV4-2

DNA: TGTGCCAGCAGACCAAGCGGGGGTCGGAAAGAGACCCAGTACTTC
CDR3: CASRPSGGRKETQYF
J: TRBJ2-5
size: NA
D: TRBD2
V: TRBV6-5

DNA: TGCGCCAGCAGCCCGGGGACGGGACTACAAGAGACCCAGTACTTC
CDR3: CASSPGTGLQETQYF
J: TRBJ2-5
size: NA
D: TRBD2
V: TRBV5-1

DNA: TGTGCCACCAGCAGAGGAGGGCAGGGAGGTACTGAAGCTTTCTTT
CDR3: CATSRGGQGGTEAFF
J: TRBJ1-1
size: NA
D: NA
V: TRBV15

DNA: TGTGCCAGCAGTCGGGAGGGCGAAGCCTACGAGCAGTACTTC
CDR3: CASSREGEAYEQYF
J: TRBJ2-7
size: once
D: TRBD2
V: TRBV9

DNA: TGTGCCAGTAGTATAGACCCGGTCAATGAGCAGTTCTTC
CDR3: CASSIDPVNEQFF
J: TRBJ2-1
size: NA
D: NA
V: TRBV19

DNA: TGTGCCAGCAGCTTAACGGGCAGGGGGGCCTACAATGAGCAGTTCTTC
CDR3: CASSLTGRGAYNEQFF
J: TRBJ2-1
size: NA
D: NA
V: TRBV7-2

DNA: TGTGCCAGTAGCTCAATTGTAACCGGCAGACTCTACGAGCAGTACTTC
CDR3: CASSSIVTGRLYEQYF
J: TRBJ2-7
size: NA
D: NA
V: TRBV19